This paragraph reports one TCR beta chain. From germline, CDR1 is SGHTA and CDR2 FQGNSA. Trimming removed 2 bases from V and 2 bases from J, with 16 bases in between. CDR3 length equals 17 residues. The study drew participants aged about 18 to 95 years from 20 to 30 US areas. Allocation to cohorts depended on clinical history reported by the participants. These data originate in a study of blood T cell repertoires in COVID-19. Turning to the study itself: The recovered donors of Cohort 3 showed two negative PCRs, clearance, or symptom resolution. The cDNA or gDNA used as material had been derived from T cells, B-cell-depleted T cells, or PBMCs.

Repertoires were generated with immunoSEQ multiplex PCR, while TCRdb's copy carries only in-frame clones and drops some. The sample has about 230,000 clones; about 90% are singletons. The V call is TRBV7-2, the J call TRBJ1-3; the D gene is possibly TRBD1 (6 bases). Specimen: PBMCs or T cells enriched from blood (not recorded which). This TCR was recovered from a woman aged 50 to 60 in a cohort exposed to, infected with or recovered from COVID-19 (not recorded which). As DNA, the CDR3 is TGTGCCAGCAGCTTAATGTTACAGGGTGTCGCTGGAAACACCATATATTTT. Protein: CASSLMLQGVAGNTIYF. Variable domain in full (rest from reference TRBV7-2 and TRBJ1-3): GAGVSQSPSNKVTEKGKDVELRCDPISGHTALYWYRQSLGQGLEFLIYFQGNSAPDKSGLPSDRFSAERTGGSVSTLTIQRTQQEDSAVYLCASSLMLQGVAGNTIYFGEGSWLTVV.